The clone carrying this TCR beta chain was found many times. Its antigen is currently unknown. The time point here: pre-sensitization, week 0. Specified treatment: therapeutic diphenylcyclopropenone sensitization with weekly scalp DPC. Trimming at V came to 4 bases and at J to 5 bases, leaving 7 bases not matched to a gene. In germline, CDR1 is SGHTA, CDR2 FQGNSA. The CDR3 covers 16 residues. The sample belongs to a study of human T cells and chemical hapten exposure. Study in general: The study lasted roughly 26 weeks, and patients were dosed weekly with diphenylcyclopropenone on the scalp throughout. Per-sample TCR yield variability stemmed mainly from small pooled library volume differences. Broader study findings: A positive correlation with patch test score was shown by PT1 expanded TCR counts. While controls formed fewer of them, expanded TCRs formed significantly more large CDR3 similarity clusters.

TCRdb re-called the RACE reads with MiXCR, one entry per CDR3 protein. The data show approximately 260,000 distinct CDR3 sequences, with around 9.3% seen just once and over 2% held by the top ten. The source is a woman in her forties with alopecia areata. Some clones in this sample may be carry-over from other donors' samples. V is TRBV7-2 and J is TRBJ2-1; 11 bases map to TRBD2. Here the sequenced sample was whole blood, taken in connection with sensitization to the hapten diphenylcyclopropenone (DPC). CDR3 sequence reads: CASSSISGRGDNEQFF. The CDR3 DNA reads TGTGCCAGCAGCTCGATTAGCGGGAGGGGTGACAATGAGCAGTTCTTC.